This T cell receptor beta chain was profiled in a study of blood T cell repertoires in COVID-19 (dated by TCRdb to the early 2020s). About the study as a whole: Samples covering the acute and convalescent phases of COVID-19 were provided by collaborators in the United States, Italy and Spain. The material from the prospective study consisted of cDNA or gDNA derived from T cells, B-cell-depleted T cells, or PBMCs. The dataset comprised deeply sampled blood TCRbeta repertoires from subjects exposed to, actively infected with, or recovered from COVID-19. The repertoires were released in a freely available public database intended as a resource for research on the immune response to SARS-CoV-2. Samples came from the ongoing ImmuneRACE study (first 160 participants) plus 1,254 subjects from 6 global collaborators. The sample metadata nearly always contained a de-identified subject ID, COVID-19 status, age in years and sex. Where HLA class I and class II types were available, the types were taken from metadata supplied by the sample provider, not from assay-based typing.

Comment on this clone: Its specific antigen is unknown. Per-base qualities were not stored, and no clone one base away is much larger.

Here is what the overall study found, with its caveats: How much clinical and demographic metadata was included differed by source and by participant, and the metadata was provided uncurated.

Each collaborating institution followed its own protocols to collect whole blood in K2EDTA tubes. For TCRbeta analysis, collaborators shipped samples in one of three forms: frozen whole blood, isolated PBMCs, or DNA extracted from either of those sample types. Trimmed from V: 3 bases; trimmed from J: 9 bases; junction bases lacking a gene match: 7. Per the germline V gene (reference sequence), SGHKS is the CDR1 and YYEKEE is the CDR2. The CDR3 spans 15 residues, from the cysteine through the phenylalanine. CDR3 DNA is the only sequence kept; it has 45 bases, read in frame from the first base. TCRbeta CDR3 regions were amplified from genomic DNA using the immunoSEQ Assay, a bias-controlled multiplex PCR. The study's processing was this. The number of nucleated cells in each sample was estimated by amplification of reference gene primers within the assay. To quantify the absolute abundance of each unique TCRbeta CDR3 rearrangement, sequence reads were collapsed and filtered. For each sample, productive Simpson clonality was calculated as the square root of Simpson's diversity index over productive rearrangements. TCRdb took over this immuneACCESS table, retaining in-frame rearrangements with V and J assigned. Such tables are incomplete; in checked studies, under half of the missing clones stem from an unresolved V gene, and the remainder is unexplained. V, J and clone size reflect that table, while D and trimming were determined from the DNA. This sample is represented by around 130,000 clones; 80% to 90% of them were singletons. Almost 4.5% of the sample goes to the ten largest clones.

The chain is assembled from TRBV5-5 and TRBJ1-6, with TRBD1 matching 9 junction bases. Material for sequencing was peripheral blood. The clonotype comes from a man in his forties with acute or convalescent COVID-19. The DNA sequence follows: TGTGCCAGCAGCTCGGGACAGGGAAATAGTTCACCCCTCCACTTT. The translation is CASSSGQGNSSPLHF.